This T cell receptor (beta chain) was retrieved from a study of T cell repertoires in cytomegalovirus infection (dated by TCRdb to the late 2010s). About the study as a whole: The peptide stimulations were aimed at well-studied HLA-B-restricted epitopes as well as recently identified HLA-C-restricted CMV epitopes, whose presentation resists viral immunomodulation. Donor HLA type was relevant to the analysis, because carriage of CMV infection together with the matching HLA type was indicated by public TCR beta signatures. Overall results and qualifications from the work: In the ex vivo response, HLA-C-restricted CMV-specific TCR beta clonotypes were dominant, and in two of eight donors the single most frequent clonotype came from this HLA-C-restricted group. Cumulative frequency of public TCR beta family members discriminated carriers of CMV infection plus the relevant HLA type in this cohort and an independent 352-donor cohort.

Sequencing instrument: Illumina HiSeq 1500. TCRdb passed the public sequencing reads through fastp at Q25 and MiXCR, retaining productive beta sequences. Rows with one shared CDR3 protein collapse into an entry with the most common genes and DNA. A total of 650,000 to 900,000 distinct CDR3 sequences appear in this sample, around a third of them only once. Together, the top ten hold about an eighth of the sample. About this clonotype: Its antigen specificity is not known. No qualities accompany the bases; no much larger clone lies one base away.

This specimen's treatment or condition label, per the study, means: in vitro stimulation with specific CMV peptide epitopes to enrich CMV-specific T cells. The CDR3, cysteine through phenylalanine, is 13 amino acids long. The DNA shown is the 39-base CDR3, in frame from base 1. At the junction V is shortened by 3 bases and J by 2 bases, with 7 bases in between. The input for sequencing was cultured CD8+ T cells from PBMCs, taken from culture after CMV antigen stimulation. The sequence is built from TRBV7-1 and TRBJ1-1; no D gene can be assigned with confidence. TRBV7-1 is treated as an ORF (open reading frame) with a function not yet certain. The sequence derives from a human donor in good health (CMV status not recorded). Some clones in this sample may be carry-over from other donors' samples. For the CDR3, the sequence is CASSSKDNTEAFF. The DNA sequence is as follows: TGTGCCAGCAGCTCCAAGGATAACACTGAAGCTTTCTTT.